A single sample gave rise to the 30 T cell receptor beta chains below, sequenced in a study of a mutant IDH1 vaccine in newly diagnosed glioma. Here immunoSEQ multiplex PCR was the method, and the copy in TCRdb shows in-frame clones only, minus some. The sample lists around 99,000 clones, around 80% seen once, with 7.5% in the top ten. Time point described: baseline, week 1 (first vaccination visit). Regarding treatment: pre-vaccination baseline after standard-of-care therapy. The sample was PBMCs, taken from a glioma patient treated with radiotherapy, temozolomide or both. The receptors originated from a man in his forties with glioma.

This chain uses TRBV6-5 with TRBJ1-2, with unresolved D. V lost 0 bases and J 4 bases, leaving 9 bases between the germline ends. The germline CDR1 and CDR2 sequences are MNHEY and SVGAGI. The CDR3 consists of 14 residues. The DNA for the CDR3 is TGTGCCAGCAGTTACTCGAAAGGGAGCTATGGCTACACCTTC. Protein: CASSYSKGSYGYTF.

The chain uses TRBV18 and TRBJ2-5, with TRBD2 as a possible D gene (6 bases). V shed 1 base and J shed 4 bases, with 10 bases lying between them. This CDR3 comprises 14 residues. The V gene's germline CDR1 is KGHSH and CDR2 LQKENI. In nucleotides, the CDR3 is TGTGCCAGCTCACCACGGAGGGACGCAGAGACCCAGTACTTC. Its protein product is CASSPRRDAETQYF.

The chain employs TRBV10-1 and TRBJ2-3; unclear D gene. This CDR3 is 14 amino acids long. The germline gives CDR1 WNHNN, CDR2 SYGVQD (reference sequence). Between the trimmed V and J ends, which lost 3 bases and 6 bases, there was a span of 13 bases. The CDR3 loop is CASSDGDREDTQYF. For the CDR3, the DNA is TGCGCCAGCAGTGATGGTGACCGCGAGGATACGCAGTATTTT.

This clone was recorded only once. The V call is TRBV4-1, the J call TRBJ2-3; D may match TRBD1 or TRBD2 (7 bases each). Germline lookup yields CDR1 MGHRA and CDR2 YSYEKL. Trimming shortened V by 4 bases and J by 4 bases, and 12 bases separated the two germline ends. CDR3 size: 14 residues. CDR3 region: CASSPQGGADTQYF. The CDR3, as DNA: TGCGCCAGCAGCCCTCAGGGGGGGGCAGATACGCAGTATTTT.

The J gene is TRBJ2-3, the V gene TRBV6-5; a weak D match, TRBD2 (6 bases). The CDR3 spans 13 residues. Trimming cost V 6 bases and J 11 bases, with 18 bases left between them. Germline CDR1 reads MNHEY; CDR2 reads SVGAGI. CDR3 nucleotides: TGTGCCAGCAGGTCCCCGGGACTCCCTTTGCAGTATTTT. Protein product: CASRSPGLPLQYF.

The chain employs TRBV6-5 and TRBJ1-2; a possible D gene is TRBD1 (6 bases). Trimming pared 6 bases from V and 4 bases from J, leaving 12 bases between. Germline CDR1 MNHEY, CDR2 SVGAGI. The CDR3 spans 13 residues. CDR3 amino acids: CASSRDRTYGYTF. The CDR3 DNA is TGTGCCAGCAGCCGAGACAGGACCTATGGCTACACCTTC.

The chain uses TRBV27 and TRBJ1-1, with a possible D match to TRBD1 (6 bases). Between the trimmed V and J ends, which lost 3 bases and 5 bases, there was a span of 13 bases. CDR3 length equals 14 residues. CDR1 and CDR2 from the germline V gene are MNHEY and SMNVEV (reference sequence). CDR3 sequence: CASSFTGFSTEAFF. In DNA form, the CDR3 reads TGTGCCAGCAGTTTTACAGGGTTCTCGACTGAAGCTTTCTTT.

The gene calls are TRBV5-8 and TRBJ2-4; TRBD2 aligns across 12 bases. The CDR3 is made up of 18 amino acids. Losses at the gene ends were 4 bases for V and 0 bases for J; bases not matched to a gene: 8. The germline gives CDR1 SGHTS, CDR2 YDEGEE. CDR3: CASSRGTSGPLAKNIQYF. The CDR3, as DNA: TGTGCCAGCAGCCGCGGGACTAGCGGGCCCTTAGCCAAAAACATTCAGTACTTC.

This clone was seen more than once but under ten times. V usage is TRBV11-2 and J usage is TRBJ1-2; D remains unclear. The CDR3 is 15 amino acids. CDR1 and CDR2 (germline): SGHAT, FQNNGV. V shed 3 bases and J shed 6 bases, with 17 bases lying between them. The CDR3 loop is CASSFNTHWGDGYTF. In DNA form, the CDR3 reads TGTGCCAGCAGCTTCAATACTCATTGGGGTGATGGCTACACCTTC.

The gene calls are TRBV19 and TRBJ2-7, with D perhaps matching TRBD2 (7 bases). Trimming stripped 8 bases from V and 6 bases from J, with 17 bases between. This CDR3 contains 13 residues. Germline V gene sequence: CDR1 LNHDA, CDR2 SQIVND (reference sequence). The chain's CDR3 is CASRNGGLSEQYF. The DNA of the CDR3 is TGTGCCAGTCGGAACGGGGGGCTCTCCGAGCAGTACTTC.

The CDR3 sequence is CASVITSGLHEQYF. CDR3 DNA: TGTGCCAGCGTAATCACTAGCGGTCTCCACGAGCAGTACTTC. The genes are TRBV28 and TRBJ2-7, with 8 bases identical to TRBD2. Germline CDR1 and CDR2: MDHEN and SYDVKM. This CDR3 is built from 14 residues. Trimming removed 8 bases from V and 5 bases from J; junction bases left unmatched: 11.

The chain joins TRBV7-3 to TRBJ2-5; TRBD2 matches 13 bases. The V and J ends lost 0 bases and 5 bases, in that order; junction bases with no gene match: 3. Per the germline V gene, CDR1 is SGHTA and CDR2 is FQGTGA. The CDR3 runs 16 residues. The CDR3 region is CASSLTGTSGMETQYF. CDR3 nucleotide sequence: TGTGCCAGCAGCTTAACGGGGACTAGCGGGATGGAGACCCAGTACTTC.

CDR3 nucleotides: TGTGCCAGCGAGGACAGGAGAAACATTCAGTACTTC. Its protein is CASEDRRNIQYF. The V and J genes are TRBV6-5 and TRBJ2-4, with 7 nucleotides matching TRBD1. The V gene end was trimmed by 8 bases and the J gene end by 6 bases; junction bases not matched to a gene: 4. This CDR3 spans 12 amino acids. Per the germline V gene, CDR1 is MNHEY and CDR2 is SVGAGI.

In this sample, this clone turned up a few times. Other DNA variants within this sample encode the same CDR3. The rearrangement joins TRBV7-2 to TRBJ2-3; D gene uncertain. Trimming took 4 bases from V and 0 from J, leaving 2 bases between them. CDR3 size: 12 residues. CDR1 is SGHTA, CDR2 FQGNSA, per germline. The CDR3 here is CASSSSTDTQYF. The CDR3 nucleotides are TGTGCCAGCAGCTCTAGCACAGATACGCAGTATTTT.

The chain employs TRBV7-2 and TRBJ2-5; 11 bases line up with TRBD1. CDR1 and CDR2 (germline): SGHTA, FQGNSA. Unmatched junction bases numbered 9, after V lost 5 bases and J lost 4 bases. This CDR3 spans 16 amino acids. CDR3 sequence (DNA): TGTGCCAGCAGCCCCCGGACAGGGGGCAAGGGAGAGACCCAGTACTTC. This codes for CASSPRTGGKGETQYF.

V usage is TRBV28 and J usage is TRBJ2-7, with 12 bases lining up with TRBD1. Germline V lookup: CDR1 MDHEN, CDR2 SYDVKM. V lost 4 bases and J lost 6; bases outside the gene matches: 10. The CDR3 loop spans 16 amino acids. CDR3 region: CASSSGTGGSMGEQYF. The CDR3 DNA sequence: TGTGCCAGCAGTTCCGGGACAGGGGGCTCGATGGGCGAGCAGTACTTC.

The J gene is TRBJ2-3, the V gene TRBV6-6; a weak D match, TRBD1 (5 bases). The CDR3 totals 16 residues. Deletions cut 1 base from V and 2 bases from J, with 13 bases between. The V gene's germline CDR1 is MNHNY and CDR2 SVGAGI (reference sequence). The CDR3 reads CASSYFDSMLTDTQYF. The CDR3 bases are TGTGCCAGCAGTTACTTTGACAGCATGCTCACAGATACGCAGTATTTT.

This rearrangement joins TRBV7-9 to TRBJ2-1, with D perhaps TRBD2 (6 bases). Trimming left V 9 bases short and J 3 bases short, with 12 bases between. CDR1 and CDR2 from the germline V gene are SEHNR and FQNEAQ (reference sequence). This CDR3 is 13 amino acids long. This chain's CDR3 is CARGGRDYNEQFF. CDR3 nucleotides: TGTGCCAGGGGAGGACGGGACTACAATGAGCAGTTCTTC.

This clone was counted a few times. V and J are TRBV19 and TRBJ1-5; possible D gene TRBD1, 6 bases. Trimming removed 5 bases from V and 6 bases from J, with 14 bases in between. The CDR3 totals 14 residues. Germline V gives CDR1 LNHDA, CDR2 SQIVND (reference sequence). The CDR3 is CASSPRGFGQPQHF. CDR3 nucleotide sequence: TGTGCCAGTAGTCCCAGGGGCTTCGGTCAGCCCCAGCATTTT.

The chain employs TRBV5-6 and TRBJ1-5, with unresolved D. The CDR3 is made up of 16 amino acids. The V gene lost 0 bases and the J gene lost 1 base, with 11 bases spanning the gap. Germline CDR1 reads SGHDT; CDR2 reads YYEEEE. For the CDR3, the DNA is TGTGCCAGCAGCTTGGCCGCAGGCCGGAGCAATCAGCCCCAGCATTTT. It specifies CASSLAAGRSNQPQHF. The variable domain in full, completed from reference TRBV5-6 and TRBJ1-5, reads DAGVTQSPTHLIKTRGQQVTLRCSPKSGHDTVSWYQQALGQGPQFIFQYYEEEERQRGNFPDRFSGHQFPNYSSELNVNALLLGDSALYLCASSLAAGRSNQPQHFGDGTRLSIL.

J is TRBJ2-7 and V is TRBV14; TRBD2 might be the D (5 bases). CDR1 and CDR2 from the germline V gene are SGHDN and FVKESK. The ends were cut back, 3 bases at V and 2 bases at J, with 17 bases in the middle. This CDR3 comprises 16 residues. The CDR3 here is CASSHLESRAAYEQYF. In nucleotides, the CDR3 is TGTGCCAGCAGCCACCTCGAGTCACGAGCGGCCTACGAGCAGTACTTC.

CDR3 nucleotides: TGCAGTGCGGGTGACTACGAGCAGTACTTC. It is translated as CSAGDYEQYF. This rearrangement joins TRBV20-1 to TRBJ2-7; D is ambiguous. The CDR3 length is 10 residues. Germline values: CDR1 DFQATT, CDR2 SNEGSKA (reference sequence). V lost 6 bases and J lost 3, with 6 bases in between.

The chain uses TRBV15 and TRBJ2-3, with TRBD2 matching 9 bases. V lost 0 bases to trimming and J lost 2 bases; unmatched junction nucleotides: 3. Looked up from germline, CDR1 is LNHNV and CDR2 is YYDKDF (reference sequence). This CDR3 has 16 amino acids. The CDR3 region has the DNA TGTGCCACCAGCAGAGATTTAGCGGGAGCCACAGATACGCAGTATTTT. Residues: CATSRDLAGATDTQYF.

The CDR3 is CASSPGRNNSPLHF. In DNA form, the CDR3 reads TGTGCCAGCAGCCCCGGCAGAAATAATTCACCCCTCCACTTT. The chain combines TRBV5-6 with TRBJ1-6; D is uncertain. Germline V lookup: CDR1 SGHDT, CDR2 YYEEEE. CDR3 length: 14 residues. V shed 4 bases and J shed 5 bases, with 10 bases lying between them.

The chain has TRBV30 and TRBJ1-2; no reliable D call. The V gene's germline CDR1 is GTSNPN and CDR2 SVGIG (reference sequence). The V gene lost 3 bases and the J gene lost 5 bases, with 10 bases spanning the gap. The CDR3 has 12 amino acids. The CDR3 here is CAWRGISYGYTF. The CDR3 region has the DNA TGTGCCTGGAGAGGTATCTCGTATGGCTACACCTTC.

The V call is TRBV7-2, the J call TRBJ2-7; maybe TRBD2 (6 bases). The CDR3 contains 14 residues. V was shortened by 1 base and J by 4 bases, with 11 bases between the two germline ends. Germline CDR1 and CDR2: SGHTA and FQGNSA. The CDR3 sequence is CASSLVGGYYEQYF. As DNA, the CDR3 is TGTGCCAGCAGCTTAGTGGGAGGTTATTACGAGCAGTACTTC. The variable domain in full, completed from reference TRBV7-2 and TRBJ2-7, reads GAGVSQSPSNKVTEKGKDVELRCDPISGHTALYWYRQSLGQGLEFLIYFQGNSAPDKSGLPSDRFSAERTGGSVSTLTIQRTQQEDSAVYLCASSLVGGYYEQYFGPGTRLTVT.

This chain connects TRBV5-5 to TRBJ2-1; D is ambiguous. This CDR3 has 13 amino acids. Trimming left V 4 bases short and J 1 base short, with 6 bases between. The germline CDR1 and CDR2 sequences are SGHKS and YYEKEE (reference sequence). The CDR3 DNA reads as TGTGCCAGCAGCGGTATGTCCTACAATGAGCAGTTCTTC. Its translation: CASSGMSYNEQFF.

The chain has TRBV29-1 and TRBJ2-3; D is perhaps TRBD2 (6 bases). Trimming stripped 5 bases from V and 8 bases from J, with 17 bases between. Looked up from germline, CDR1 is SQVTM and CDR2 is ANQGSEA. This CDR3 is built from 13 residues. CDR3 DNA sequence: TGCAGCGTTCTGGGAGGTTTCAAAGGTACGCAGTATTTT. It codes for CSVLGGFKGTQYF.

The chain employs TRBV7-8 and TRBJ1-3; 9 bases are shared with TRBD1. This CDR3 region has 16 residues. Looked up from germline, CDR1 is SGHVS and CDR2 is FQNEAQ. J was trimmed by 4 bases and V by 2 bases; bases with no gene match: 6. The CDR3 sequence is CASSLYGQGSGNTIYF. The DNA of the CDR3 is TGTGCCAGCAGCTTATATGGACAGGGGTCCGGAAACACCATATATTTT.

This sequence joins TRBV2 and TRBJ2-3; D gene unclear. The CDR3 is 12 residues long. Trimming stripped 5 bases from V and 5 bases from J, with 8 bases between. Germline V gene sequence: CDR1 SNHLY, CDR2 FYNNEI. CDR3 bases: TGTGCCAGCAGTCCTTTAGGAGATACGCAGTATTTT. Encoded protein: CASSPLGDTQYF.